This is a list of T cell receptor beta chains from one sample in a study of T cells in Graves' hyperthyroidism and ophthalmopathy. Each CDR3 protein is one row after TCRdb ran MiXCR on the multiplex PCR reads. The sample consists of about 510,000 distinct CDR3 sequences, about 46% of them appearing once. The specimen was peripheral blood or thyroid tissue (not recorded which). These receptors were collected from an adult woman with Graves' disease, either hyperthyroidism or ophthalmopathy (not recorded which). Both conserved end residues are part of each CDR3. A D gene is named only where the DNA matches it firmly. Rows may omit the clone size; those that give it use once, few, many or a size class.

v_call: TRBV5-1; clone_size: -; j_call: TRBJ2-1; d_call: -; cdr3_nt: TGCGCCAGCAGCTCCCAGGGGGGACCCCAGAACACTGAGCAGTTCTTC; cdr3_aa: CASSSQGGPQNTEQFF
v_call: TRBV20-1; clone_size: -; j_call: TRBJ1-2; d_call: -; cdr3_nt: TGCAGTGCCCAACCTCTCTCGTATGGCTACACCTTC; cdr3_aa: CSAQPLSYGYTF
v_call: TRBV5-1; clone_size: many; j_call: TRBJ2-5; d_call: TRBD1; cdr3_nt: TGCGCCAGCCCGGACAGGGAAGAGACCCAGTACTTC; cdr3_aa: CASPDREETQYF
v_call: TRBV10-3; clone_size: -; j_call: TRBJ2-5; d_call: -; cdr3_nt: TGTGCCATCAGCAGCAGTAGAATAGAGACCCAGTACTTC; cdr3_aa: CAISSSRIETQYF
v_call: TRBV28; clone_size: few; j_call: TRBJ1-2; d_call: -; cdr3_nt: TGTGCCAGCAGTTTATCCGATCTACCCTATGGCGGCTACACCTTC; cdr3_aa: CASSLSDLPYGGYTF
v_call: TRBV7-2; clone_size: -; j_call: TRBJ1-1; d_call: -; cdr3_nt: TGTGCCAGCAGCCCAGATGTGGGTGAAGCTTTCTTT; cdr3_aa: CASSPDVGEAFF
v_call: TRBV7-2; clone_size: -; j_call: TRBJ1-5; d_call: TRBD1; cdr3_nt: TGCGCCAGCAGCCAGGGGGACCTGTTCAATCAGCCCCAGCATTTT; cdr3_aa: CASSQGDLFNQPQHF
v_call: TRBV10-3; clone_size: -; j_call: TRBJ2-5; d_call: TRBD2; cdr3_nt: TGTGCCACCGAGGGACTACCCCAAGAGACCCAGTACTTC; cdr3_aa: CATEGLPQETQYF
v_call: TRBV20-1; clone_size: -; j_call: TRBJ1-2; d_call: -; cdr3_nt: TGCAGTGCCCACAAGGGTGCCGGGGACGATGGCTACACCTTC; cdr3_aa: CSAHKGAGDDGYTF
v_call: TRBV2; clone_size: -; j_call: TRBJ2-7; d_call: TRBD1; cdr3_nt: TGTGCCAGCAGCAACAGGGGACCCCGACCCTACGGGCAGTACTTC; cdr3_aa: CASSNRGPRPYGQYF
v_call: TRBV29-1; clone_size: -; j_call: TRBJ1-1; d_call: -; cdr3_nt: TGCAGCGTTGTTCCCCTTCTCGGGAACACTGAAGCTTTCTTT; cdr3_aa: CSVVPLLGNTEAFF
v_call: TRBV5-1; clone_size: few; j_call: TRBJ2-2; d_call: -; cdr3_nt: TGCGCCAGCAGCTTAGTTGGTCAAACCGGGGAGCTGTTTTTT; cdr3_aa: CASSLVGQTGELFF
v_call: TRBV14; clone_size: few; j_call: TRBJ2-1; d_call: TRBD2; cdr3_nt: TGTGCCAGCAGCCTTGGACTAGCGGCGTACAATGAGCAGTTCTTC; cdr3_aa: CASSLGLAAYNEQFF
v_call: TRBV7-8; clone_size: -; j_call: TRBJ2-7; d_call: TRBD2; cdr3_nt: TGTGCCAGCAGCCTACTAGCGGGAGGGCAGGCGCAGTACTTC; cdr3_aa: CASSLLAGGQAQYF
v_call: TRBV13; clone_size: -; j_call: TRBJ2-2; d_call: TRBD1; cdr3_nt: TGTGCCAGCAGCCCAGGGACAGGGTATGGCGGGGAGCTGTTTTTT; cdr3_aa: CASSPGTGYGGELFF
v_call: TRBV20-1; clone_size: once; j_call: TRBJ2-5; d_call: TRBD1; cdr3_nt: TGCAGTGCTAGAAAGACAGGGATGGGGAAGACCCAGTACTTC; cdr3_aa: CSARKTGMGKTQYF
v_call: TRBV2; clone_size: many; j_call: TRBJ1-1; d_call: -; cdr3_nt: TGTGCCAGCAGTCAGACAGGAAGGGGCACTGAAGCTTTCTTT; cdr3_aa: CASSQTGRGTEAFF
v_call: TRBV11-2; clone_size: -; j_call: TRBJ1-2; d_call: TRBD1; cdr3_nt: TGTGCCAGCAGCTCCACCGGGACAGGGGGCAATGGCTACACCTTC; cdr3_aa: CASSSTGTGGNGYTF
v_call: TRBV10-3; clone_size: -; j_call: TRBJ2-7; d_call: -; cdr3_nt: TGTGCCATCAGTGGGTGGTACGAGCAGTACTTC; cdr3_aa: CAISGWYEQYF
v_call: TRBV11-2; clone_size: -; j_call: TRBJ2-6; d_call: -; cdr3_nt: TGTGCCAGCACCAGTAGCTCTGGGGCCAACGTCCTGACTTTC; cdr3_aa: CASTSSSGANVLTF
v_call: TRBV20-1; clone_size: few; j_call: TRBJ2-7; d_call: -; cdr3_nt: TGCAGTGCTAGAGCTGTCTACGAGCAGTACTTC; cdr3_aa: CSARAVYEQYF